This T cell receptor beta chain was captured in a study of T-cell reconstitution after alpha-beta-depleted transplantation in children. Unique molecular identifiers tagged the TCRbeta library. Each CDR3 protein is one row after TCRdb ran MiXCR on the PCR reads. The sample carries approximately 340,000 distinct CDR3 sequences, under 13% recorded once. Per germline, CDR1 MNHEY and CDR2 SVGAGI. The CDR3 totals 17 residues. With 2 bases removed from V and 1 base from J, the gap between germline ends came to 14 bases. The rearrangement links TRBV6-5 to TRBJ2-2, with D tentatively TRBD1 (5 bases). The sequenced sample was PBMCs from the stem cell graft donor, obtained from the stem cell graft. This clonotype was sampled from a human donor who donated a stem cell graft to a child with acute lymphoblastic leukemia. CDR3: CASSYGWGRLNTGELFF. CDR3 DNA: TGTGCCAGCAGTTACGGATGGGGCAGACTGAACACCGGGGAGCTGTTTTTT.